This T cell receptor beta chain is drawn from a study of graft-versus-host responses after intestinal transplantation. Looking at the study overall: Recipients underwent multivisceral, liver-intestinal, or isolated intestinal transplants. Anti-thymocyte globulin induction preceded roughly 3 years of tacrolimus and steroid maintenance in all recipients. Study-level points and caveats: Graft-donor T cell macrochimerism coincided with high graft-versus-host to host-versus-graft clonal ratios in allografts. GvH clones turned up in recipient marrow; some had shown up first in ileum or blood.

As concerns this clone: Its specificity is unknown.

Only in-frame clones appear in the TCRdb table, and some are missing; sequencing was by immunoSEQ multiplex PCR. In the table there are roughly 130,000 clones, approximately 91% of which are singletons. The CDR3 loop spans 14 amino acids. V shed 6 bases, J shed 8 bases, and the junction held 10 bases outside the gene matches. CDR1 is MDHEN and CDR2 is SYDVKM in the germline V gene. The sequences come from unstimulated CD4+ T cells sorted from spleen or lymph node cells, collected before intestinal transplant. The receptor was isolated from a human donor who received an intestinal transplant. This chain links TRBV28 with TRBJ2-4, with TRBD1 matching over 7 bases. The CDR3 DNA follows: TGTGCCAGCAGCCCGACAGGGAAGAGATACATTCAGTACTTC. Residues: CASSPTGKRYIQYF.